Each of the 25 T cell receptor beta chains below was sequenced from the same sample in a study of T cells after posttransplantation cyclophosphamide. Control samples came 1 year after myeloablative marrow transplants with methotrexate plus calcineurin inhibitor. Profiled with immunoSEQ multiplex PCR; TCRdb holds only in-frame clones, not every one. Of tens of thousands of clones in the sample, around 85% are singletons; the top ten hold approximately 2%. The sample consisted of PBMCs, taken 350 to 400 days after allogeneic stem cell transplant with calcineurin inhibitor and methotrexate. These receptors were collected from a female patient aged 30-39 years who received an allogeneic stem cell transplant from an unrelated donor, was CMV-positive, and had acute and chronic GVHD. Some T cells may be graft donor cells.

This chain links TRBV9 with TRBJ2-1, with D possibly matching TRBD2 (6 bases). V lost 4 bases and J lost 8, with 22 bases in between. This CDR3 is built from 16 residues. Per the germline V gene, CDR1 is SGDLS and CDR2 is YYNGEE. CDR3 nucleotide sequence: TGTGCCAGCAGCACCACCCTGGTAACTAGCTCCGATGAGCAGTTCTTC. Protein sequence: CASSTTLVTSSDEQFF.

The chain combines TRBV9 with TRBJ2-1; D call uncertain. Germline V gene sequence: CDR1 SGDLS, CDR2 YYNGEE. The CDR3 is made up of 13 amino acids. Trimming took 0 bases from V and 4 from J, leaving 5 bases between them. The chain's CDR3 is CASSVDGYNEQFF. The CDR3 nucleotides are TGTGCCAGCAGCGTAGACGGTTACAATGAGCAGTTCTTC.

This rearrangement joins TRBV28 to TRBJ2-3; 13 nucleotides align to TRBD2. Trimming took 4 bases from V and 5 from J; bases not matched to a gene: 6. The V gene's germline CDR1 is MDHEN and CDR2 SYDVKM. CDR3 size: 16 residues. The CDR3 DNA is TGTGCCAGCAGTTCCCCGGGACTAGCGGGAAGAGATACGCAGTATTTT. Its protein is CASSSPGLAGRDTQYF.

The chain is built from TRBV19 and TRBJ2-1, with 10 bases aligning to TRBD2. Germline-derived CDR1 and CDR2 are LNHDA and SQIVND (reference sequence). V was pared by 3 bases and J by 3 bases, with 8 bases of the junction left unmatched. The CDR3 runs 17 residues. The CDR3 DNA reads TGTGCCAGTAGTATGAACCTACTAGCGGGACGCTACAATGAGCAGTTCTTC. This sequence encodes CASSMNLLAGRYNEQFF. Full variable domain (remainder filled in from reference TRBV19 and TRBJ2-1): DGGITQSPKYLFRKEGQNVTLSCEQNLNHDAMYWYRQDPGQGLRLIYYSQIVNDFQKGDIAEGYSVSREKKESFPLTVTSAQKNPTAFYLCASSMNLLAGRYNEQFFGPGTRLTVL.

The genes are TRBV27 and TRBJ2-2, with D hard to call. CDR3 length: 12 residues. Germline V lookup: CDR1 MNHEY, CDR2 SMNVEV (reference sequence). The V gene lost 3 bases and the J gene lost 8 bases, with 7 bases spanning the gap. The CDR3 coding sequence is TGTGCCAGCAGTTTGAGTGCTGGGGAGCTGTTTTTT. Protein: CASSLSAGELFF.

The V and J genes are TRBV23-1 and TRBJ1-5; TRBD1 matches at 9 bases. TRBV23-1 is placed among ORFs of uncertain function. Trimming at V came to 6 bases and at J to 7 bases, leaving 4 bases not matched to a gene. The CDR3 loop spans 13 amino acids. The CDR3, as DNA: TGCGCCAGCAGGGTTACAGGGGGCCAGCCCCAGCATTTT. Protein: CASRVTGGQPQHF.

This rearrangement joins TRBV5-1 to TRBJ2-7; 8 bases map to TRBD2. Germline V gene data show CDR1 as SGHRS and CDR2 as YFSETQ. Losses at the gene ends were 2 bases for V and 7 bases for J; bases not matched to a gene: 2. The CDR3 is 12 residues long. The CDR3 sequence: CASSFSGGEQYF. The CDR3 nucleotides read TGCGCCAGCAGCTTCTCGGGAGGGGAGCAGTACTTC.

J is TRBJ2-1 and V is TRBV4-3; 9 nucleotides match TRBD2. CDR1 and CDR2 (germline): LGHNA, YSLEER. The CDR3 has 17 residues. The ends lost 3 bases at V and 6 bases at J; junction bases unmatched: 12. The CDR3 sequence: CASSHFLGTSSFNEQFF. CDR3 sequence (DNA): TGCGCCAGCAGCCATTTCCTCGGGACTAGCAGCTTCAATGAGCAGTTCTTC.

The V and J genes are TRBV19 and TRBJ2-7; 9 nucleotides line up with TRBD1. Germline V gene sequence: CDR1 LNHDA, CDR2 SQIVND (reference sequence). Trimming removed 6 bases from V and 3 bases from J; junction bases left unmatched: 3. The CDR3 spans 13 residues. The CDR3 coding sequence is TGTGCCAGTAGACCGGACAGGGGCTACGAGCAGTACTTC. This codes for CASRPDRGYEQYF.

CDR3 protein: CASSRTTQFRELFF. CDR3 bases: TGTGCCAGCTCTCGGACTACCCAATTCAGGGAGCTGTTTTTT. V is TRBV18 and J is TRBJ2-2, with D possibly matching TRBD2 (6 bases). The CDR3 is 14 residues long. Germline loops: CDR1 KGHSH, CDR2 LQKENI. V shed 6 bases and J shed 9 bases, with 17 bases lying between them.

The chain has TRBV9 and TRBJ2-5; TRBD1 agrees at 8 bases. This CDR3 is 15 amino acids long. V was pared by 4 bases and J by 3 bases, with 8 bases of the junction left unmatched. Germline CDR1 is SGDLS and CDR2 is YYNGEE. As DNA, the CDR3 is TGTGCCAGCAGCATATCCGGGACAGGCAAAGAGACCCAGTACTTC. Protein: CASSISGTGKETQYF.

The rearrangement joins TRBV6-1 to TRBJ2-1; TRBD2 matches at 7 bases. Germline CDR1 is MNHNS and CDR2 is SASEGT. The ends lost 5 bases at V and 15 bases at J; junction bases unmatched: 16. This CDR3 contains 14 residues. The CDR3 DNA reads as TGTGCCAGCAGTCCACTAGCGTTCCCTCCCTTGTTGTTCTTC. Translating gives CASSPLAFPPLLFF.

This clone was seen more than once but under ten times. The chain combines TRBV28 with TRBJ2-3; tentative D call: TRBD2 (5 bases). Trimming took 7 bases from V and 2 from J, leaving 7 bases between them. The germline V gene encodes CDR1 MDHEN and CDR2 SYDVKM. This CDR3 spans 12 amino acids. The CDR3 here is CASTDFTDTQYF. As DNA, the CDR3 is TGTGCCAGCACGGACTTCACAGATACGCAGTATTTT.

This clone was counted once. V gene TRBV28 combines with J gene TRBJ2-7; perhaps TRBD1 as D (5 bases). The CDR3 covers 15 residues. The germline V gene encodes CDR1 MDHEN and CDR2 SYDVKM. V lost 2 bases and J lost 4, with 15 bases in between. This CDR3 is CASSLIGQGTYEQYF. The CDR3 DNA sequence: TGTGCCAGCAGTTTAATCGGCCAGGGTACGTACGAGCAGTACTTC.

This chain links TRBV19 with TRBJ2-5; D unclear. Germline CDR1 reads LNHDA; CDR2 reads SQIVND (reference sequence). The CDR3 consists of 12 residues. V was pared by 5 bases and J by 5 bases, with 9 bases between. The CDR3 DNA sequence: TGTGCCAGTAGTTACCCTCAGGAGACCCAGTACTTC. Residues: CASSYPQETQYF.

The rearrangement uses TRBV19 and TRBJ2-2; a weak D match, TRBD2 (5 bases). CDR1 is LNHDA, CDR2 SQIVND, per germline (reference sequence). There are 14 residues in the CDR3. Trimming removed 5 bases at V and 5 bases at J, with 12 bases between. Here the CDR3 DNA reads TGTGCCAGTAGTCTCGGGTGGGAGACCGGGGAGCTGTTTTTT. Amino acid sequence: CASSLGWETGELFF.

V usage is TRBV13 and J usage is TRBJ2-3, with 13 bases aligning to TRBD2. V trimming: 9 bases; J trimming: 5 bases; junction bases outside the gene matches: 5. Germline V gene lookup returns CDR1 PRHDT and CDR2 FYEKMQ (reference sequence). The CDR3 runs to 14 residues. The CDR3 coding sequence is TGTGCCAGTCGGACTAGCGGGAGTCAAGATACGCAGTATTTT. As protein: CASRTSGSQDTQYF.

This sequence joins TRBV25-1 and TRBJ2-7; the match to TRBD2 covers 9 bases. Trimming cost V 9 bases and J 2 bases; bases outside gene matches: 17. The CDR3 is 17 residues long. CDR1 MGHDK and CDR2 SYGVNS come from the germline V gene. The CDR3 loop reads CASSNNRGLAITYEQYF. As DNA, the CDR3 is TGTGCCAGTTCAAACAACCGGGGACTAGCCATTACCTACGAGCAGTACTTC.

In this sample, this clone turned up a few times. CDR3 residues: CASSEVGSGELYEQYF. DNA for the CDR3: TGCGCCAGCAGTGAGGTCGGTAGCGGGGAGTTATACGAGCAGTACTTC. The chain has TRBV10-1 and TRBJ2-7; 8 nucleotides match TRBD2. The CDR3 loop spans 16 amino acids. From germline, CDR1 is WNHNN and CDR2 SYGVQD (reference sequence). After removal of 2 bases from V and 4 bases from J, the junction contained 10 bases not matched to a gene.

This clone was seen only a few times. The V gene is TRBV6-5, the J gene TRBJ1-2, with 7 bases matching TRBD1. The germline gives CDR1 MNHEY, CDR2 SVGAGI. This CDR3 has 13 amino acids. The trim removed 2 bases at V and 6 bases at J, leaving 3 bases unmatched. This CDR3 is CASSYVGQDGYTF. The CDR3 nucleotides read TGTGCCAGCAGTTACGTAGGACAGGATGGCTACACCTTC.

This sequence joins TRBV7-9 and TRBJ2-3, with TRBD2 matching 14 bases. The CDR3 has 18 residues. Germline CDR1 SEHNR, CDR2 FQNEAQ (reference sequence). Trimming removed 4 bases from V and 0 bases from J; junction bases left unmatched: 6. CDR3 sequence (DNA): TGTGCCAGCAGCTCGACTAGCGGGGGGGTATTTAGCACAGATACGCAGTATTTT. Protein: CASSSTSGGVFSTDTQYF.

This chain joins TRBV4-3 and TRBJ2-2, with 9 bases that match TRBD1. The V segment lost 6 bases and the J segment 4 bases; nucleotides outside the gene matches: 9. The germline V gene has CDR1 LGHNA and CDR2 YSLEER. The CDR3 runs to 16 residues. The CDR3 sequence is CASSPRQGGRTGELFF. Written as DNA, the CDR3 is TGCGCCAGCAGTCCAAGACAGGGGGGTCGCACCGGGGAGCTGTTTTTT.

The CDR3 DNA reads TGCGCCAGCAGCTTGAGGGCGGGAGGGCCAGGTGAGCAGTTCTTC. Translated, it gives CASSLRAGGPGEQFF. The rearrangement uses TRBV5-1 and TRBJ2-1; 9 nucleotides align to TRBD2. CDR3 size: 15 residues. The junction had 8 bases not matched to a gene; V was cut back by 1 base and J by 9 bases. Germline V gene data show CDR1 as SGHRS and CDR2 as YFSETQ.

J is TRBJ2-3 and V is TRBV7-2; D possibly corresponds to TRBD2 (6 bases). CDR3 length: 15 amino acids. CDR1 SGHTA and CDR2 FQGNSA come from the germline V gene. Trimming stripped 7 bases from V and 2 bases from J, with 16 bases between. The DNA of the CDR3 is TGTGCCAGCACAATTAGCGGTGCTTACACAGATACGCAGTATTTT. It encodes CASTISGAYTDTQYF.

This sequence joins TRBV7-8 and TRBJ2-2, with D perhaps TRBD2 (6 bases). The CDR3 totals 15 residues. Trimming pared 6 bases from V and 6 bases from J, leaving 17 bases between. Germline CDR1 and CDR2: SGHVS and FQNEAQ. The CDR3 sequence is CASRSDGGGAGELFF. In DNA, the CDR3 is TGTGCCAGCAGGTCAGACGGCGGCGGGGCCGGGGAGCTGTTTTTT.